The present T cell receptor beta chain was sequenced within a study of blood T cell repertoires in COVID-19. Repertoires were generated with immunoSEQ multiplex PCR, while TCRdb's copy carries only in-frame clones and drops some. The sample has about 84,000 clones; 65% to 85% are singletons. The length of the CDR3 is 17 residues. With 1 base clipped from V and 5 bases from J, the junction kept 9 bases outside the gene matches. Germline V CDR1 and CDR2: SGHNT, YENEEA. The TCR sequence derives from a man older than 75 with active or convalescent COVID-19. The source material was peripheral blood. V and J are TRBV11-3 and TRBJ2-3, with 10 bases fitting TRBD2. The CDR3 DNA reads TGTGCCAGCAGCTTAGGTGTCCTAGCGGGGGTTTTAGATACGCAGTATTTT. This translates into CASSLGVLAGVLDTQYF.